The clone carrying this T cell receptor (beta chain) was counted many times. Primers used in a second PCR of about 6 to 12 cycles were a sample-barcoded 5' primer and a J-beta primer mix. MiXCR was run by TCRdb on the 5' RACE reads, yielding one entry per CDR3 protein. The sample contains 1 million or so distinct CDR3 sequences, more than 40% of which appear only once. This entry is derived from a study of blood T cells in healthy people across ages. The junction had 7 bases not matched to a gene; V was cut back by 0 bases and J by 5 bases. This CDR3 is built from 15 residues. The germline V gene has CDR1 SGHDT and CDR2 YYEEEE.

The chain uses TRBV5-6 and TRBJ2-7; 8 bases agree with TRBD1. This clonotype was obtained from an older woman in good health. The source material was blood. The CDR3 region is CASSLAAGGLNEQYF. CDR3 nucleotides: TGTGCCAGCAGCTTGGCGGCAGGGGGCTTGAACGAGCAGTACTTC.